These 21 T cell receptor beta chains share one sample of origin, sequenced in a study of identical twins. Using its own MiXCR run on the 5' RACE reads, TCRdb lists one record per CDR3 protein. The table has 200,000 to 250,000 distinct CDR3 sequences, over 9.5% seen once; the top ten hold more than 8%. The sample comprised memory T cells sorted from blood. The receptors were sampled from a man aged 50-60 years in good health.

The genes are TRBV5-6 and TRBJ1-4; 8 nucleotides match TRBD1. The V gene end was trimmed by 4 bases and the J gene end by 7 bases; junction bases not matched to a gene: 15. Germline CDR1 is SGHDT and CDR2 is YYEEEE. The CDR3 sequence is 17 residues long. As DNA, the CDR3 is TGTGCCAGCAGCGCGGCCACAACAGGGGGTCGTAGTGAAAAACTGTTTTTT. It specifies CASSAATTGGRSEKLFF.

This clonotype showed up many times. J is TRBJ2-1 and V is TRBV4-2; 11 bases are a match to TRBD2. Trimming at V came to 3 bases and at J to 4 bases, leaving 5 bases not matched to a gene. The CDR3 has 16 amino acids. Germline CDR1 and CDR2: LGHNA and YNFKEQ. The CDR3 DNA follows: TGTGCCAGCAGCCAGCCCGGGACTAGCGGTTACAATGAGCAGTTCTTC. Protein: CASSQPGTSGYNEQFF.

This chain joins TRBV28 and TRBJ1-5; the D is unclear. The CDR3 loop spans 10 amino acids. Per germline, CDR1 MDHEN and CDR2 SYDVKM. Trimming took off 11 bases at V and 7 bases at J, with 9 bases between the two ends. DNA for the CDR3: TGTGCCGGCGGAAGGCAGCCCCAGCATTTT. This translates into CAGGRQPQHF. The full variable domain, in which reference TRBV28 and TRBJ1-5 provide the parts outside the CDR3, is DVKVTQSSRYLVKRTGEKVFLECVQDMDHENMFWYRQDPGLGLRLIYFSYDVKMKEKGDIPEGYSVSREKKERFSLILESASTNQTSMYLCAGGRQPQHFGDGTRLSIL.

The genes are TRBV9 and TRBJ1-5, with 10 nucleotides matching TRBD1. The germline V gene has CDR1 SGDLS and CDR2 YYNGEE. V dropped 4 bases and J dropped 6; count of bases not matched to a gene: 4. This CDR3 contains 14 residues. In DNA, the CDR3 is TGTGCCAGCAGCTTTGGACAGGGGGGTCAGCCCCAGCATTTT. Its protein product is CASSFGQGGQPQHF.

This clonotype showed up just a few times. This rearrangement joins TRBV20-1 to TRBJ1-3; D is possibly TRBD1 (6 bases). The V end lost 3 bases, the J end lost 2 bases, and 8 bases lay between the germline ends. Per germline, CDR1 DFQATT and CDR2 SNEGSKA (reference sequence). The CDR3 consists of 13 residues. CDR3 DNA: TGCAGTGCTAGGGGGACAACTGGAAACACCATATATTTT. Its protein is CSARGTTGNTIYF.

V usage is TRBV5-4 and J usage is TRBJ1-1; TRBD1 might be the D (5 bases). Germline V gene data show CDR1 as SGHNT and CDR2 as YYREEE (reference sequence). Trimming took 1 base from V and 1 from J, leaving 11 bases between them. The CDR3 is made up of 15 amino acids. CDR3 in DNA: TGTGCCAGCAGCTTGAAACCCGACAGGAACACTGAAGCTTTCTTT. This translates into CASSLKPDRNTEAFF.

In this sample, this clonotype turned up many times. The V gene is TRBV12-3 or TRBV12-4, the J gene TRBJ1-5; TRBD1 matches at 11 bases. The CDR3 sequence is 15 residues long. V trimming: 4 bases; J trimming: 2 bases; junction bases outside the gene matches: 1. The CDR3 DNA reads TGTGCCAGCAGTTGGACAGGGGGCGGCAATCAGCCCCAGCATTTT. Translating it yields CASSWTGGGNQPQHF.

This clonotype was recorded many times. This chain uses TRBV7-2 with TRBJ2-3; D perhaps matches TRBD2 (6 bases). The germline gives CDR1 SGHTA, CDR2 FQGNSA. Trimming stripped 3 bases from V and 6 bases from J, with 13 bases between. This CDR3 has 14 amino acids. CDR3 coding DNA: TGTGCCAGCAGCTTTGGCGGAGGGGAGGATACGCAGTATTTT. This encodes CASSFGGGEDTQYF.

The chain carries TRBV11-2 and TRBJ2-7; D perhaps matches TRBD1 (6 bases). The germline V gene has CDR1 SGHAT and CDR2 FQNNGV. V lost 4 bases and J lost 3, with 16 bases in between. The CDR3 loop spans 15 amino acids. This CDR3 is CASSSQGKGVYEQYF. CDR3 sequence (DNA): TGTGCCAGCAGCTCGCAGGGAAAGGGGGTCTACGAGCAGTACTTC.

This clonotype was counted only a few times. This chain links TRBV5-1 with TRBJ2-5; perhaps D is TRBD1 or TRBD2 (5 bases each). Per the germline V gene, CDR1 is SGHRS and CDR2 is YFSETQ. Trimming left V 4 bases short and J 1 base short, with 14 bases between. The length of the CDR3 is 15 residues. Written as DNA, the CDR3 is TGCGCCAGCAGCCCACCGATCGGGGCCCAAGAGACCCAGTACTTC. Encoded protein: CASSPPIGAQETQYF.

Many counts were recorded for this clonotype. V gene TRBV10-3 combines with J gene TRBJ1-4; tentative D call: TRBD1 (5 bases). V lost 3 bases and J lost 6, with 11 bases in between. The CDR3 has 14 residues. Germline V gene data show CDR1 as ENHRY and CDR2 as SYGVKD. CDR3 sequence: CAISDPGLDEKLFF. CDR3 bases: TGTGCCATCAGTGATCCGGGACTCGATGAAAAACTGTTTTTT.

This clonotype was found a few times. The V call is TRBV7-9, the J call TRBJ2-1; D call uncertain. This CDR3 spans 11 amino acids. The germline gives CDR1 SEHNR, CDR2 FQNEAQ (reference sequence). Trimming took 1 base from V and 10 from J, leaving 5 bases between them. The CDR3 region has the DNA TGTGCCAGCAGCTTAGGTATGGAGCAGTTCTTC. This translates into CASSLGMEQFF.

The V and J genes are TRBV15 and TRBJ2-2; maybe TRBD1 (5 bases). Trimming left V 6 bases short and J 4 bases short, with 12 bases between. This CDR3 has 14 residues. Germline V gene sequence: CDR1 LNHNV, CDR2 YYDKDF (reference sequence). This CDR3 is CATRITGITGELFF. In DNA form, the CDR3 reads TGTGCCACCAGGATTACAGGAATCACCGGGGAGCTGTTTTTT.

This clonotype was seen ten or more times. CDR3 region: CASSYPGVAGVTDTQYF. CDR3 coding DNA: TGCGCCAGCAGCTACCCCGGGGTAGCGGGAGTCACAGATACGCAGTATTTT. The V and J genes are TRBV4-3 and TRBJ2-3, with 9 bases lining up with TRBD2. This CDR3 region has 17 residues. The V and J ends lost 5 bases and 2 bases, in that order; junction bases with no gene match: 11. The germline CDR1 and CDR2 sequences are LGHNA and YSLEER.

A few counts support this clonotype. The chain employs TRBV7-8 and TRBJ2-7; 8 nucleotides match TRBD1. V gave up 0 bases and J gave up 2 bases; unmatched junction bases: 3. The CDR3 is 15 residues long. Per germline, CDR1 SGHVS and CDR2 FQNEAQ. The CDR3 region is CASSLADRVPYEQYF. The CDR3 DNA sequence: TGTGCCAGCAGCTTAGCGGACAGGGTTCCCTACGAGCAGTACTTC. Complete variable domain (other parts from reference TRBV7-8 and TRBJ2-7): GAGVSQSPRYKVAKRGQDVALRCDPISGHVSLFWYQQALGQGPEFLTYFQNEAQLDKSGLPSDRFFAERPEGSVSTLKIQRTQQEDSAVYLCASSLADRVPYEQYFGPGTRLTVT.

The CDR3 bases are TGTGCCACCAGCATGGGGGGGACAGAGCTAGCCAAAAACATTCAGTACTTC. It encodes CATSMGGTELAKNIQYF. This chain joins TRBV15 and TRBJ2-4; possibly TRBD1 or TRBD2 for D (7 bases each). The CDR3 consists of 17 residues. Germline CDR1 reads LNHNV; CDR2 reads YYDKDF (reference sequence). Trimming stripped 4 bases from V and 0 bases from J, with 16 bases between.

This clonotype was counted between two and nine times. The chain couples TRBV9 to TRBJ2-3; D may be TRBD1 (6 bases). Trimming cost V 3 bases and J 9 bases, with 14 bases left between them. Germline V lookup: CDR1 SGDLS, CDR2 YYNGEE. CDR3 size: 13 residues. CDR3 region: CASSADGTSTQYF. For the CDR3, the DNA is TGTGCCAGCAGCGCCGACGGGACATCGACGCAGTATTTT. Full variable domain (missing parts from reference TRBV9 and TRBJ2-3): DSGVTQTPKHLITATGQRVTLRCSPRSGDLSVYWYQQSLDQGLQFLIQYYNGEERAKGNILERFSAQQFPDLHSELNLSSLELGDSALYFCASSADGTSTQYFGPGTRLTVL.

This CDR3 is CSARAWDSLGTDTQYF. CDR3 DNA sequence: TGCAGTGCTAGAGCTTGGGACTCCCTCGGCACAGATACGCAGTATTTT. The rearrangement uses TRBV20-1 and TRBJ2-3, with TRBD2 as a possible D gene (6 bases). Germline V gene lookup returns CDR1 DFQATT and CDR2 SNEGSKA (reference sequence). CDR3 length equals 16 residues. Trimming shortened V by 1 base and J by 1 base, and 15 bases separated the two germline ends.

This clonotype was counted ten times or more. This chain links TRBV6-1 with TRBJ2-1, with 9 bases that match TRBD2. This CDR3 spans 15 amino acids. The germline CDR1 and CDR2 sequences are MNHNS and SASEGT. The V gene end was trimmed by 6 bases and the J gene end by 4 bases; junction bases not matched to a gene: 7. The CDR3 DNA reads TGTGCCAGCAGGGCTACGGGACTAGCTTACAATGAGCAGTTCTTC. Protein: CASRATGLAYNEQFF.

There are many counts of this clonotype. The chain employs TRBV29-1 and TRBJ1-1; maybe TRBD1 (6 bases). The CDR3 loop spans 12 amino acids. V dropped 1 base and J dropped 4 bases, with 7 bases sitting between them. Germline-derived CDR1 and CDR2 are SQVTM and ANQGSEA. The CDR3 DNA follows: TGCAGCGTTGAAGTGGGGGCCACTGAAGCTTTCTTT. Its translation: CSVEVGATEAFF.

V and J are TRBV4-2 and TRBJ2-5, with D perhaps matching TRBD1 (5 bases). Trimming cost V 0 bases and J 4 bases, with 9 bases left between them. Germline V gene data show CDR1 as LGHNA and CDR2 as YNFKEQ. The CDR3 extends over 14 amino acids. CDR3 DNA: TGTGCCAGCAGCCAAGAGGTTCAGGGAGAGACCCAGTACTTC. It translates to CASSQEVQGETQYF.